These T cell receptor beta chains were read from a single sample in a study of CD8+CD57+ T cells in acquired aplastic anemia. From the reads, TCRdb called clonotypes with MiXCR, one entry per CDR3 protein. This sample carries about 70,000 distinct CDR3 sequences, 45% to 60% of them seen once, and the ten largest clones take about 8%. Sequenced sample: sorted CD4+, CD8+, or CD8+CD57+ T cells (not recorded which) from PBMCs. Every receptor here comes from a human donor in good health, serving as a control. Both conserved end residues are part of each CDR3. A D gene is named only where the DNA matches it firmly. Clone size is given for some rows only: seen once, a few or many times, or a class if the clone is expanded.

V,D,size,J,DNA,CDR3
TRBV30,.,many,TRBJ2-5,TGTGCCTGGAGTGAACAGGGTAGCCAGTACTTC,CAWSEQGSQYF
TRBV2,.,.,TRBJ2-3,TGTGCCAGCACCGGGACAGATACGCAGTATTTT,CASTGTDTQYF
TRBV2,.,.,TRBJ2-7,TGTGCCAGCGTACCCGCGTCGTCCTACGAGCAGTACTTC,CASVPASSYEQYF
TRBV14,.,many,TRBJ2-2,TGTGCCAGCAGCCGAAAAAGGGGCCGCGACGGCAGTTTAGTACCGTGGGAGCTGTTTTTT,CASSRKRGRDGSLVPWELFF
TRBV11-1,.,few,TRBJ2-7,TGTGCCAGCAGCTCCCTCGGCGGAAGCTCCTACGAGCAGTACTTC,CASSSLGGSSYEQYF
TRBV29-1,TRBD1,.,TRBJ2-7,TGCAGCGTCGAGACAGGGTCAGACGAGCAGTACTTC,CSVETGSDEQYF
TRBV11-2,.,many,TRBJ2-3,TGTGCCAGCAAACTCAGCCCTTGGTCTAGCTTATCCACAGATACGCAGTATTTT,CASKLSPWSSLSTDTQYF
TRBV7-3,.,.,TRBJ2-3,TGTGCCAGCAGCCCCCCTGTTAGTCCGCAGTATTTT,CASSPPVSPQYF
TRBV7-9,.,.,TRBJ1-4,TGTGCCAGCAGCTTGACATTTGAAAAACTGTTTTTT,CASSLTFEKLFF
TRBV15,.,.,TRBJ2-7,TGTGCCACCAGCAGAGACTTCGGAGGCACAACCGCCTACGAGCAGTACTTC,CATSRDFGGTTAYEQYF
TRBV29-1,TRBD2,.,TRBJ2-7,TGCAGCGTTGAGGGGATGACTAGCGGGACCCAGCAGTACTTC,CSVEGMTSGTQQYF
TRBV20-1,.,.,TRBJ2-1,TGCAGTGCTATGACCACCGGGATTACAACCTACAATGAGCAGTTCTTC,CSAMTTGITTYNEQFF
TRBV29-1,.,medium-sized,TRBJ2-3,TGCAGCGTCGGGCCTAGATGGTCTGATACGCAGTATTTT,CSVGPRWSDTQYF
TRBV2,TRBD1,.,TRBJ2-2,TGTGCCAGCAGCTCACAGGGGTACACCGGGGAGCTGTTTTTT,CASSSQGYTGELFF
TRBV29-1,.,.,TRBJ2-3,TGCAGCGTTGGGCTAGGCACAGATACGCAGTATTTT,CSVGLGTDTQYF
TRBV27,TRBD1,many,TRBJ2-7,TGTGCCAGCAGTTTATCGGGACAGGGGGCGGTCAACGAGCAGTACTTC,CASSLSGQGAVNEQYF
TRBV16,TRBD2,many,TRBJ2-1,TGTGCCAGCAGCCAATTTCTGAGCGGGGGGGCTTATGAGCAGTTCTTC,CASSQFLSGGAYEQFF
TRBV6-1,TRBD1,many,TRBJ1-2,TGTGCCAGCAGGGTAGGGACAGGGGGACTTATATCCTATGGCTACACCTTC,CASRVGTGGLISYGYTF
TRBV2,TRBD1,.,TRBJ2-7,TGTGCCAGCAGTAAGAAAGGGACAGGGAGTTACGAGCAGTACTTC,CASSKKGTGSYEQYF
TRBV10-3,.,.,TRBJ1-4,TGTGCCACTTCTAGCGTGAGACAGACCGGTGGTTCGGGTGAAAAACTGTTTTTT,CATSSVRQTGGSGEKLFF
TRBV19,TRBD1,.,TRBJ1-1,TGTGCCAGTAGTCCAGGGACAGGGGGCATGGTAACTGAAGCTTTCTTT,CASSPGTGGMVTEAFF
TRBV19,.,once,TRBJ1-1,TGTGCCAGCCCCTCAACACTCAACACTGAAGCTTTCTTT,CASPSTLNTEAFF
TRBV20-1,TRBD1,many,TRBJ1-1,TGCAGTGCTCGAGATAGGAGGACAGGAACTCCTGAAGCTTTCTTT,CSARDRRTGTPEAFF
TRBV6-6,.,many,TRBJ1-1,TGTGCCAGCAGTGCCTTGGCGACTGAAGCTTTCTTT,CASSALATEAFF
TRBV2,.,many,TRBJ2-5,TGTGCCAGCAGTGGGGAAGAAGAGACCCAGTACTTC,CASSGEEETQYF
TRBV7-2,.,.,TRBJ1-5,TGTGCCAGCAGCCAGATGATTCAGCCCCAGCATTTT,CASSQMIQPQHF